This T cell receptor (beta chain) was identified during a study of cytomegalovirus exposure and HLA in healthy donors. The CDR3 covers 14 residues. Looked up from germline, CDR1 is MNHNS and CDR2 is SASEGT. Trimming pared 3 bases from V and 0 bases from J, leaving 8 bases between. The PCR ran on 60 Vbeta and 13 Jbeta primers. Here immunoSEQ multiplex PCR was the method, and the copy in TCRdb shows in-frame clones only, minus some. The table includes over 95,000 clones, more than 65% detected once. The receptor comes from a man aged 40-49 years in good health and CMV-seropositive. This sequence joins TRBV6-1 and TRBJ1-1, with D perhaps TRBD1 (5 bases). The sequenced material came from PBMCs. The CDR3 region has the DNA TGTGCCAGCAGTGACCGGGGGATGAACACTGAAGCTTTCTTT. The encoded protein is CASSDRGMNTEAFF.